This T cell receptor (beta chain) was found in a study of blood T cell repertoires in COVID-19 (dated by TCRdb to the early 2020s). Background on the whole study: Collaborator samples came from the United States, Italy and Spain and covered acute and convalescent phases of COVID-19. HLA class I and class II types, where available, came from metadata supplied by the sample provider rather than from assay-based typing. Subjects who had been exposed to COVID-19, were actively infected with it, or had recovered from it provided the deeply sampled blood TCRbeta repertoires that made up the dataset. A de-identified subject ID, COVID-19 status, age in years and sex were almost always included in the sample metadata. Samples were obtained from the ongoing ImmuneRACE study (first 160 participants) and from some 1,300 subjects provided by 6 global collaborators. The material from the prospective study consisted of cDNA or gDNA derived from T cells, B-cell-depleted T cells, or PBMCs. The repertoires were released in a freely available public database meant as a resource for research on the immune response to SARS-CoV-2.

Whole blood was collected in K2EDTA tubes by collaborating institutions according to the institutions' own protocols. For TCRbeta analysis, collaborators shipped samples as frozen whole blood, isolated PBMCs, or DNA extracted from either of those sample types. The immunoSEQ Assay, a bias-controlled multiplex PCR, was used to amplify TCRbeta CDR3 regions from genomic DNA. Per the source publication's procedure: Within the assay, amplification of reference gene primers was used to estimate how many nucleated cells each sample contained. Sequence reads were collapsed and filtered to measure the absolute abundance of every unique TCRbeta CDR3 rearrangement. For each sample, productive Simpson clonality was calculated by taking the square root of Simpson's diversity index across productive rearrangements. Not all clones reach the TCRdb copy of this immuneACCESS table, which keeps in-frame sequences only. Checked studies attribute under half of the gap to unresolved V genes and leave the rest unexplained. V and J calls and clone size come straight from that table; D and trimming were deduced from the DNA. The sample table records 200,000 to 250,000 clones; about nine tenths of these occur just once. Jointly, the top ten make up approximately 1.6% of the sample.

The CDR3 numbers 15 residues from cysteine through phenylalanine. The CDR3 DNA has 45 bases and is translated from base 1. The trim is 5 bases for V and 3 bases for J, with a gap of 16 bases between the germline ends. Reading the germline V gene (reference sequence) gives CDR1 SEHNR and CDR2 FQNEAQ. Details on this clone: No antigen is known for it. No base-level quality is on record; no much larger clone is a single base apart.

Broad study findings and their caveats: The quantity of clinical and demographic metadata differed by source and by participant and was supplied without curation.

Sample: peripheral blood. This TCR was sampled from a man in his sixties or seventies with acute or convalescent COVID-19. The chain employs TRBV7-9 and TRBJ1-1, and the D gene may be TRBD1, 6 bases matching. The DNA sequence is TGTGCCAGCAGCGTCTACATGGGGGGGCACACTGAAGCTTTCTTT. It specifies CASSVYMGGHTEAFF.